These 20 T cell receptor beta chains share one sample of origin, sequenced in a study of cytomegalovirus exposure and HLA in healthy donors. TCRdb keeps only in-frame clones here, not all; method: immunoSEQ multiplex PCR. The table records about 160,000 clones, 75% to 90% of them present only once. The sample consisted of PBMCs. All receptors derive from a woman younger than 30 in good health and CMV-seronegative.

V and J are TRBV5-6 and TRBJ1-3; 7 bases fit TRBD1. This CDR3 is built from 16 residues. Germline CDR1 SGHDT, CDR2 YYEEEE. J was trimmed by 4 bases and V by 3 bases; bases with no gene match: 10. The chain's CDR3 is CASSYITGTDGNTIYF. The DNA for the CDR3 is TGTGCCAGCAGCTACATTACCGGGACAGACGGAAACACCATATATTTT.

The CDR3 coding sequence is TGTGCCAGCAGCTTAGGGGCTTGGGCACTTGAGCAGTTCTTC. Its protein is CASSLGAWALEQFF. This chain links TRBV7-8 with TRBJ2-1; no clear D gene. Germline V gives CDR1 SGHVS, CDR2 FQNEAQ. The CDR3 is 14 residues long. Trimming stripped 1 base from V and 9 bases from J, with 13 bases between.

This clone was observed a single time. The CDR3 DNA is TGTGCCAGCAGTGATCCGGGGAGGAAAAACGAGCAGTACTTC. It encodes CASSDPGRKNEQYF. This chain uses TRBV6-1 with TRBJ2-7, with a possible D match to TRBD2 (6 bases). The CDR3 runs 14 residues. V lost 3 bases and J 5 bases, leaving 14 bases between the germline ends. Germline V gene data show CDR1 as MNHNS and CDR2 as SASEGT.

This rearrangement joins TRBV7-2 to TRBJ2-3; D may be TRBD2 (6 bases). Deletions cut 6 bases from V and 6 bases from J, with 19 bases between. Germline CDR1 reads SGHTA; CDR2 reads FQGNSA. CDR3 length: 15 residues. This chain's CDR3 is CASSAAGLRRDTQYF. DNA of the CDR3: TGTGCCAGCAGTGCTGCGGGACTGAGAAGGGATACGCAGTATTTT.

The V and J genes are TRBV4-2 and TRBJ2-2; 7 bases map to TRBD2. V was pared by 4 bases and J by 5 bases, with 7 bases of the junction left unmatched. The CDR3 runs to 15 residues. The V gene's germline CDR1 is LGHNA and CDR2 YNFKEQ. The CDR3: CASSPGGRQTGELFF. The DNA for the CDR3 is TGTGCCAGCAGCCCGGGGGGTAGACAAACCGGGGAGCTGTTTTTT.

This chain's CDR3 is CASSPESKTYEQYF. Here the CDR3 DNA reads TGCGCCAGCAGCCCGGAGTCGAAAACCTACGAGCAGTACTTC. V is TRBV5-1 and J is TRBJ2-7; D is uncertain. Germline V CDR1 and CDR2: SGHRS, YFSETQ. Deletions cut 4 bases from V and 2 bases from J, with 13 bases between. The CDR3 length is 14 residues.

The chain recombines TRBV2 with TRBJ2-2; no clear D. The V gene's germline CDR1 is SNHLY and CDR2 FYNNEI. The CDR3 covers 15 residues. V was shortened by 5 bases and J by 2 bases, with 12 bases between the two germline ends. The CDR3 region has the DNA TGTGCCAGCAGTCAGGAATTCGGCAACACCGGGGAGCTGTTTTTT. It translates to CASSQEFGNTGELFF.

This CDR3 reads CASSSGANEKLFF. The CDR3 DNA follows: TGTGCCAGCAGCTCAGGGGCGAATGAAAAACTGTTTTTT. This chain uses TRBV7-9 with TRBJ1-4, with D perhaps matching TRBD1 (6 bases). Looked up from germline, CDR1 is SEHNR and CDR2 is FQNEAQ (reference sequence). This CDR3 has 13 residues. V shed 4 bases and J shed 5 bases, with 8 bases lying between them.

This sequence joins TRBV4-1 and TRBJ2-2, with D tentatively TRBD2 (5 bases). Germline-derived CDR1 and CDR2 are MGHRA and YSYEKL. V dropped 4 bases and J dropped 5 bases, with 17 bases sitting between them. The length of the CDR3 is 16 residues. Here the CDR3 reads CASSPLPGSPTGELFF. The CDR3 DNA reads as TGCGCCAGCAGCCCCCTACCTGGGAGTCCAACCGGGGAGCTGTTTTTT.

The chain carries TRBV5-1 and TRBJ2-1; 11 bases fit TRBD2. This CDR3 has 16 residues. Germline-derived CDR1 and CDR2 are SGHRS and YFSETQ. V trimming: 5 bases; J trimming: 5 bases; junction bases outside the gene matches: 9. The CDR3 spells CASSSSGTSGHNEQFF. CDR3 DNA sequence: TGCGCCAGCAGTTCATCCGGGACTAGCGGTCACAATGAGCAGTTCTTC.

This rearrangement joins TRBV7-2 to TRBJ2-7, with a weak D call TRBD1 (7 bases). The germline CDR1 and CDR2 sequences are SGHTA and FQGNSA. The CDR3 has 13 residues. The V and J ends lost 5 bases and 4 bases respectively, with 12 bases between them. CDR3 nucleotide sequence: TGTGCCAGCAGCCGCGGGACAGAGTACGAGCAGTACTTC. It specifies CASSRGTEYEQYF.

The rearrangement links TRBV4-1 to TRBJ1-5, with D unresolved. Trimming took off 0 bases at V and 2 bases at J, with 20 bases between the two ends. Per germline, CDR1 MGHRA and CDR2 YSYEKL. The CDR3 is 19 amino acids. The CDR3 DNA is TGCGCCAGCAGCCAAGACTTGAGACTTTCCCCGTCGGGCAATCAGCCCCAGCATTTT. Its translation: CASSQDLRLSPSGNQPQHF.

The chain uses TRBV18 and TRBJ2-7; unclear D gene. CDR3 length: 15 amino acids. The germline V and J ends were trimmed by 2 bases and 0 bases, with 11 bases remaining between them. CDR1 is KGHSH, CDR2 LQKENI, per germline. In nucleotides, the CDR3 is TGTGCCAGCTCACCAGCTCAGGTTGGCTCCTACGAGCAGTACTTC. Translation: CASSPAQVGSYEQYF. The full variable domain, in which reference TRBV18 and TRBJ2-7 provide the parts outside the CDR3, is NAGVMQNPRHLVRRRGQEARLRCSPMKGHSHVYWYRQLPEEGLKFMVYLQKENIIDESGMPKERFSAEFPKEGPSILRIQQVVRGDSAAYFCASSPAQVGSYEQYFGPGTRLTVT.

The DNA for the CDR3 is TGTGCCAGCAGTCCCAGCGGGAGGATAGGACCCTACAATGAGCAGTTCTTC. Translating it yields CASSPSGRIGPYNEQFF. The chain has TRBV27 and TRBJ2-1, with 9 positions matching TRBD2. CDR1 is MNHEY and CDR2 is SMNVEV in the germline V gene (reference sequence). The CDR3 spans 17 residues. The ends lost 5 bases at V and 2 bases at J; junction bases unmatched: 10.

The chain employs TRBV19 and TRBJ1-3; D is ambiguous. The V end was cut by 3 bases, the J end by 0 bases, with 12 bases between. This CDR3 is built from 16 residues. The germline V gene has CDR1 LNHDA and CDR2 SQIVND (reference sequence). The CDR3 nucleotides are TGTGCCAGTAGTATCCCCCGGGGAAGCTCTGGAAACACCATATATTTT. Protein sequence: CASSIPRGSSGNTIYF.

The table lists this clone with a count of one. V and J are TRBV23-1 and TRBJ1-1; 10 bases align to TRBD1. TRBV23-1 is flagged as an ORF with uncertain function. J gave up 0 bases and V 5 bases, and 6 bases lay outside the gene matches. This CDR3 is built from 16 residues. The CDR3 coding sequence is TGCGCCAGCAGTTTTAGGACAGGGGGTATGAACACTGAAGCTTTCTTT. It encodes CASSFRTGGMNTEAFF.

J is TRBJ1-3 and V is TRBV5-1; 9 nucleotides agree with TRBD1. The CDR3 length is 16 residues. The junction had 6 bases not matched to a gene; V was cut back by 4 bases and J by 1 base. Germline CDR1 and CDR2: SGHRS and YFSETQ. This CDR3 reads CASSRAGTGSGNTIYF. DNA for the CDR3: TGCGCCAGCAGCCGGGCCGGGACAGGGTCTGGAAACACCATATATTTT.

The chain joins TRBV9 to TRBJ2-2, with D possibly matching TRBD2 (6 bases). The CDR3 length is 18 residues. V was pared by 4 bases and J by 8 bases, with 27 bases between. Germline values: CDR1 SGDLS, CDR2 YYNGEE. CDR3 DNA: TGTGCCAGCAGCCCCCGCGATTGGCGGGGCCCCGGATGGGGGGAGCTGTTTTTT. This translates into CASSPRDWRGPGWGELFF.

The chain uses TRBV6-5 and TRBJ2-2, with 7 bases that match TRBD1. Unmatched junction bases numbered 2, after V lost 3 bases and J lost 4 bases. This CDR3 is built from 14 residues. The germline gives CDR1 MNHEY, CDR2 SVGAGI. CDR3 nucleotide sequence: TGTGCCAGCAGTTATACAGGGGCCACCGGGGAGCTGTTTTTT. It translates to CASSYTGATGELFF.

The CDR3 sequence is CASSLRGDSNQPQHF. The DNA for the CDR3 is TGTGCCAGCAGCTTACGGGGGGATAGCAATCAGCCCCAGCATTTT. This chain uses TRBV7-2 with TRBJ1-5, with D possibly being TRBD1 (5 bases). The V gene lost 2 bases and the J gene lost 0 bases, with 8 bases spanning the gap. Germline assignment: CDR1 SGHTA and CDR2 FQGNSA. There are 15 residues in the CDR3.